The 23 T cell receptor beta chains below all came from one sample that was sequenced in a study of naive and memory T cell subsets. Both TRBC1 and TRBC2 were covered by a beta constant-region primer of two equimolar oligonucleotides. In TCRdb, the UMI-ligation and nested PCR reads were re-called with MiXCR into one record per CDR3 protein. In the table there are about 80,000 distinct CDR3 sequences, around 13% of which are singletons. Sequencing was performed on central memory CD4+ T cells from blood. These receptors all come from a human donor in good health.

The table lists this clonotype with a few counts. The chain joins TRBV4-1 to TRBJ2-2; tentatively, D is TRBD2 (5 bases). This CDR3 comprises 16 residues. In germline, CDR1 is MGHRA, CDR2 YSYEKL. V gave up 1 base and J gave up 4 bases, with 13 bases separating them. In nucleotides, the CDR3 is TGCGCCAGCAGCCAAGCGCTAGAGGGTGGCACCGGGGAGCTGTTTTTT. It codes for CASSQALEGGTGELFF.

Many counts were recorded for this clonotype. V usage is TRBV28 and J usage is TRBJ1-1; 8 bases fit TRBD1. CDR3 length: 13 residues. V lost 7 bases and J lost 6; bases outside the gene matches: 7. Germline assignment: CDR1 MDHEN and CDR2 SYDVKM. CDR3 loop: CASNRQGAPEAFF. The CDR3 bases are TGTGCCAGCAATAGGCAGGGGGCACCTGAAGCTTTCTTT.

Only a few counts were recorded for this clonotype. This rearrangement joins TRBV18 to TRBJ2-5; no clear D gene. CDR3 length: 12 residues. Between the trimmed V and J ends, which lost 1 base and 4 bases, there was a span of 4 bases. CDR1 KGHSH and CDR2 LQKENI come from the germline V gene. CDR3 loop: CASSPLSETQYF. CDR3 nucleotide sequence: TGTGCCAGCTCACCACTTTCAGAGACCCAGTACTTC.

The chain is built from TRBV12-3 or TRBV12-4 and TRBJ2-3; the D is unclear. This CDR3 comprises 11 residues. V was clipped by 7 bases and J by 6 bases, with 8 bases between them. The CDR3 bases are TGTGCCAGCAATTCCCGCGATACGCAGTATTTT. As protein: CASNSRDTQYF.

This clonotype was observed a handful of times. The V and J genes are TRBV28 and TRBJ1-4; 9 bases fit TRBD1. With V trimmed by 10 bases and J by 7 bases, 7 bases remained unmatched. The CDR3 runs to 13 residues. Per germline, CDR1 MDHEN and CDR2 SYDVKM. The CDR3 coding sequence is TGTGCCATAAACGACAGGGGGAGTGAAAAACTGTTTTTT. This encodes CAINDRGSEKLFF.

This clonotype showed up just a few times. The chain carries TRBV19 and TRBJ2-2; 7 bases map to TRBD1. CDR3 size: 15 residues. Unmatched junction bases numbered 8, after V lost 4 bases and J lost 6 bases. CDR1 and CDR2 from the germline V gene are LNHDA and SQIVND (reference sequence). In DNA, the CDR3 is TGTGCCAGTAGTAGAGGAGACAGGGACCCCGGGGAGCTGTTTTTT. The encoded protein is CASSRGDRDPGELFF.

Ten or more counts support this clonotype. This sequence joins TRBV12-3 or TRBV12-4 and TRBJ1-4; 9 positions match TRBD1. Trimming took 5 bases from V and 7 from J; bases not matched to a gene: 11. The CDR3 has 16 amino acids. The CDR3 is CASSLGAGTGIEKLFF. The CDR3 DNA follows: TGTGCCAGCAGTCTTGGTGCCGGGACAGGGATTGAAAAACTGTTTTTT.

This clonotype showed up just a few times. This chain joins TRBV2 and TRBJ2-7; a weak D match, TRBD2 (5 bases). V was clipped by 6 bases and J by 4 bases, with 19 bases between them. Germline V gives CDR1 SNHLY, CDR2 FYNNEI. The CDR3 has 15 amino acids. CDR3 in DNA: TGTGCCAGCAGCGCGGACTCCGGCTGGACTTACGAGCAGTACTTC. Amino acids: CASSADSGWTYEQYF.

This clonotype was counted between two and nine times. The chain links TRBV20-1 to TRBJ1-6; 7 bases align to TRBD1. V lost 3 bases and J lost 6; bases outside the gene matches: 11. Germline V gives CDR1 DFQATT, CDR2 SNEGSKA (reference sequence). The CDR3 extends over 16 amino acids. The CDR3 nucleotides read TGCAGTGCTAGGCGAGTGGGGACAGAACTTAATTCACCCCTCCACTTT. It is translated as CSARRVGTELNSPLHF.

The V gene is TRBV28, the J gene TRBJ2-1, with D possibly TRBD2 on 5 matching bases. The CDR3 consists of 13 residues. V was shortened by 6 bases and J by 9 bases, with 15 bases between the two germline ends. In germline, CDR1 is MDHEN, CDR2 SYDVKM. The CDR3 sequence: CASSLGESGEQFF. The CDR3 DNA reads TGTGCCAGCAGCCTTGGGGAGTCGGGTGAGCAGTTCTTC.

The chain has TRBV15 and TRBJ1-5; D is possibly TRBD1 (5 bases). Germline V CDR1 and CDR2: LNHNV, YYDKDF (reference sequence). V was trimmed by 6 bases and J by 0 bases, leaving 12 bases between them. The CDR3 has 15 amino acids. The CDR3 bases are TGTGCCACCAGTGGGGCAGATAATAGCAATCAGCCCCAGCATTTT. Amino acid sequence: CATSGADNSNQPQHF.

The V gene is TRBV10-3, the J gene TRBJ1-2; 9 bases fit TRBD1. Looked up from germline, CDR1 is ENHRY and CDR2 is SYGVKD. The V segment lost 5 bases and the J segment 5 bases; nucleotides outside the gene matches: 12. The CDR3 covers 16 residues. The CDR3 DNA reads as TGTGCCATCAGTCCCCCACGGACAGGGGAGGATTATGGCTACACCTTC. This codes for CAISPPRTGEDYGYTF.

The chain uses TRBV3-1 and TRBJ1-5; 7 nucleotides align to TRBD1. Germline V gene sequence: CDR1 LGHDT, CDR2 YNNKEL (reference sequence). V lost 0 bases and J lost 2; bases outside the gene matches: 1. The CDR3 runs to 15 residues. The CDR3, as DNA: TGTGCCAGCAGCCAAGAAGGGACAGGCAATCAGCCCCAGCATTTT. Translation: CASSQEGTGNQPQHF. Combining the CDR3 with reference TRBV3-1 and TRBJ1-5 gives the whole variable domain DTAVSQTPKYLVTQMGNDKSIKCEQNLGHDTMYWYKQDSKKFLKIMFSYNNKELIINETVPNRFSPKSPDKAHLNLHINSLELGDSAVYFCASSQEGTGNQPQHFGDGTRLSIL.

This clonotype was counted between two and nine times. V usage is TRBV30 and J usage is TRBJ1-2; weak D call: TRBD1 (6 bases). Deletions cut 1 base from V and 4 bases from J, with 16 bases between. Germline V gene lookup returns CDR1 GTSNPN and CDR2 SVGIG (reference sequence). The CDR3 has 15 residues. The CDR3 here is CAWSGQGWGTYGYTF. The CDR3 bases are TGTGCCTGGAGTGGCCAGGGGTGGGGGACCTATGGCTACACCTTC.

The chain employs TRBV20-1 and TRBJ2-3; D is perhaps TRBD2 (7 bases). V gave up 6 bases and J gave up 7 bases, with 26 bases separating them. From germline, CDR1 is DFQATT and CDR2 SNEGSKA (reference sequence). This CDR3 region has 16 residues. The CDR3 loop reads CSAPHTGGARANTQYF. For the CDR3, the DNA is TGCAGTGCCCCGCATACGGGGGGCGCACGAGCAAATACGCAGTATTTT.

CDR3 residues: CASSRLRMASGTNRTDTQYF. The CDR3 DNA sequence: TGTGCCAGCTCACGTCTTAGGATGGCTAGCGGGACAAACCGCACAGATACGCAGTATTTT. The rearrangement uses TRBV18 and TRBJ2-3; 9 bases map to TRBD2. The CDR3 extends over 20 amino acids. CDR1 and CDR2 (germline): KGHSH, LQKENI. With V trimmed by 4 bases and J by 1 base, 18 bases remained unmatched.

This clonotype has a handful of counts. One end of the junction varies from germline; a read error may be responsible. The chain joins TRBV29-1 to TRBJ1-5; D might be TRBD1 (6 bases). The length of the CDR3 is 13 residues. The germline V gene has CDR1 SQVTM and CDR2 ANQGSEA. The CDR3 coding sequence is TGTAGCGTAGGACAGAATAGCAATCAGCCCCAGCATTTT. This sequence encodes CSVGQNSNQPQHF.

The J gene is TRBJ1-2, the V gene TRBV28, with D perhaps matching TRBD1 (5 bases). V lost 7 bases to trimming and J lost 8 bases, with 14 bases between them. This CDR3 has 12 amino acids. CDR1 and CDR2 (germline): MDHEN, SYDVKM. The CDR3 protein is CASIKAGGGYTF. The CDR3 nucleotides are TGTGCCAGCATCAAGGCCGGGGGGGGCTACACCTTC.

Only a few counts were recorded for this clonotype. This sequence joins TRBV25-1 and TRBJ1-6; 7 bases are a match to TRBD1. The trim removed 8 bases at V and 5 bases at J, leaving 3 bases unmatched. CDR3 length equals 13 residues. The germline V gene has CDR1 MGHDK and CDR2 SYGVNS. CDR3 sequence (DNA): TGTGCCAGCTCGGGACAGAATAATTCACCCCTCCACTTT. This translates into CASSGQNNSPLHF.

The rearrangement uses TRBV7-3 and TRBJ2-5; 9 bases map to TRBD1. The CDR3 spans 13 residues. The V segment lost 6 bases and the J segment 5 bases; nucleotides outside the gene matches: 4. CDR1 SGHTA and CDR2 FQGTGA come from the germline V gene. The CDR3 bases are TGTGCCAGCAGTCGCGGGACAGGGGAGACCCAGTACTTC. As protein: CASSRGTGETQYF.

CDR3 amino acids: CSAPASGESTDTQYF. The CDR3, as DNA: TGCAGTGCTCCGGCTAGCGGGGAGAGCACAGATACGCAGTATTTT. V is TRBV20-1 and J is TRBJ2-3, with 9 positions matching TRBD2. CDR1 and CDR2 (germline): DFQATT, SNEGSKA (reference sequence). V shed 5 bases, J shed 0 bases, and the junction held 6 bases outside the gene matches. This CDR3 is 15 amino acids long.

This clonotype was seen more than once but under ten times. The J gene is TRBJ1-3, the V gene TRBV21-1; the table's D call of TRBD1 was not tested on the DNA. TRBV21-1 counts as a pseudogene. The length of the CDR3 is 15 residues. The CDR3 DNA is TGTGCCAGCAGCAATGTGTCAGGGGCTGGAAACACCATATATTTT. It yields the protein CASSNVSGAGNTIYF.

A few counts support this clonotype. This rearrangement joins TRBV18 to TRBJ1-5, with D uncertain. V was shortened by 2 bases and J by 5 bases, with 7 bases between the two germline ends. The CDR3 contains 13 residues. Germline values: CDR1 KGHSH, CDR2 LQKENI. The CDR3 coding sequence is TGTGCCAGCTCACCATCGGGTGATCAGCCCCAGCATTTT. This sequence encodes CASSPSGDQPQHF.